The 21 T cell receptor beta chains given below trace back to one sample, sequenced in a study of brain T cells in children with intractable seizures. The time point is: blood from clinic visit 5 months post-surgery; TSC patient then seizure free. Measured with immunoSEQ multiplex PCR; TCRdb has only the in-frame clones, and not every one. The table includes about 340,000 clones, over 90% detected once. Sequencing used peripheral blood, obtained approximately 5 months after surgery. The source is a boy under two years old with tuberous sclerosis and intractable seizures.

The J gene is TRBJ2-5, the V gene TRBV19; 9 positions agree with TRBD2. V gave up 4 bases and J gave up 6 bases; unmatched junction bases: 6. Germline V lookup: CDR1 LNHDA, CDR2 SQIVND (reference sequence). This CDR3 is 14 amino acids long. Here the CDR3 reads CASSTSGTIKTQYF. As DNA, the CDR3 is TGTGCCAGTAGTACTAGCGGGACAATCAAGACCCAGTACTTC.

V usage is TRBV7-8 and J usage is TRBJ2-1; 9 positions agree with TRBD2. The J segment lost 1 base and the V segment lost 1 base, leaving 8 bases of the junction unmatched. The V gene's germline CDR1 is SGHVS and CDR2 FQNEAQ. The CDR3 has 18 residues. DNA of the CDR3: TGTGCCAGCAGCTTAGAACGGGCGGGGGGGCTTTCCTACAATGAGCAGTTCTTC. Translated, it gives CASSLERAGGLSYNEQFF.

The chain is built from TRBV29-1 and TRBJ2-2; no reliable D call. Germline CDR1 and CDR2: SQVTM and ANQGSEA. The CDR3 is 11 amino acids. V was trimmed by 4 bases and J by 8 bases, leaving 8 bases between them. The CDR3 protein is CSVGSAGELFF. CDR3 sequence (DNA): TGCAGCGTTGGGTCGGCGGGGGAGCTGTTTTTT.

CDR3 sequence reads: CSGRTSVGGELFF. In nucleotides, the CDR3 is TGCAGCGGCCGCACTAGTGTAGGCGGGGAGCTGTTTTTT. The chain couples TRBV29-1 to TRBJ2-2, with D tentatively TRBD2 (5 bases). Trimming took off 7 bases at V and 7 bases at J, with 16 bases between the two ends. The CDR3 loop spans 13 amino acids. The germline V gene encodes CDR1 SQVTM and CDR2 ANQGSEA.

The chain is built from TRBV18 and TRBJ2-2; D possibly corresponds to TRBD2 (6 bases). The CDR3 has 16 residues. V was pared by 4 bases and J by 0 bases, with 12 bases between. The germline gives CDR1 KGHSH, CDR2 LQKENI. Here the CDR3 reads CASSRETRANTGELFF. CDR3 DNA sequence: TGTGCCAGCTCACGCGAGACTAGAGCGAACACCGGGGAGCTGTTTTTT.

J is TRBJ2-5 and V is TRBV10-3; D could derive from TRBD1 or TRBD2 (5 bases each). Germline V lookup: CDR1 ENHRY, CDR2 SYGVKD. Trimming left V 4 bases short and J 1 base short, with 13 bases between. CDR3 length equals 15 residues. The CDR3 coding sequence is TGTGCCATCAGTGGGCGTGGGGGAATCCAAGAGACCCAGTACTTC. This gives the protein CAISGRGGIQETQYF.

This chain joins TRBV7-2 and TRBJ2-1, with 11 bases identical to TRBD2. CDR1 SGHTA and CDR2 FQGNSA come from the germline V gene. The CDR3 loop spans 15 amino acids. With 2 bases clipped from V and 8 bases from J, the junction kept 5 bases outside the gene matches. CDR3 nucleotides: TGTGCCAGCAGCTTATACGGACTAGCGGGCGATGAGCAGTTCTTC. Translating it yields CASSLYGLAGDEQFF.

The chain joins TRBV24-1 to TRBJ2-2; D remains unclear. The CDR3 runs to 16 residues. Trimming cost V 0 bases and J 2 bases, with 9 bases left between them. Germline V gene sequence: CDR1 KGHDR, CDR2 SFDVKD. Here the CDR3 reads CATSDLNSFNTGELFF. The CDR3 region has the DNA TGTGCCACCAGTGATTTGAACAGCTTTAACACCGGGGAGCTGTTTTTT.

This chain links TRBV12-3 or TRBV12-4 with TRBJ2-7; D may be TRBD2 (6 bases). Deletions cut 1 base from V and 3 bases from J, with 7 bases between. The CDR3 totals 13 residues. This chain's CDR3 is CASSLGGGYEQYF. CDR3 in DNA: TGTGCCAGCAGTTTAGGGGGAGGCTACGAGCAGTACTTC.

In regard to this clone: The sample contains more than one DNA sequence encoding this CDR3. The chain has TRBV10-3 and TRBJ2-5, with D unclear. The V gene's germline CDR1 is ENHRY and CDR2 SYGVKD. Trimming took off 0 bases at V and 1 base at J, with 3 bases between the two ends. The CDR3 loop spans 13 amino acids. In DNA form, the CDR3 reads TGTGCCATCAGTGAGTCGAGCCAAGAGACCCAGTACTTC. Translating it yields CAISESSQETQYF.

This clone appeared a few times. This chain links TRBV19 with TRBJ1-1, with a possible D match to TRBD1 (5 bases). Trimming pared 3 bases from V and 10 bases from J, leaving 18 bases between. This CDR3 region has 14 residues. Germline-derived CDR1 and CDR2 are LNHDA and SQIVND (reference sequence). CDR3 region: CASSIGRTLEGAFF. The CDR3 DNA reads TGTGCCAGTAGTATCGGTAGGACACTCGAAGGAGCTTTCTTT. The entire variable domain, with the rest obtained from reference TRBV19 and TRBJ1-1, is as follows: DGGITQSPKYLFRKEGQNVTLSCEQNLNHDAMYWYRQDPGQGLRLIYYSQIVNDFQKGDIAEGYSVSREKKESFPLTVTSAQKNPTAFYLCASSIGRTLEGAFFGQGTRLTVV.

The rearrangement joins TRBV13 to TRBJ2-2; 10 nucleotides line up with TRBD1. Germline loops: CDR1 PRHDT, CDR2 FYEKMQ (reference sequence). This CDR3 region has 15 residues. With 5 bases clipped from V and 3 bases from J, the junction kept 3 bases outside the gene matches. The CDR3 nucleotides are TGTGCCAGCAGCCACGGGACAGGGGACACCGGGGAGCTGTTTTTT. Its translation is CASSHGTGDTGELFF.

The chain combines TRBV6-7 with TRBJ2-2; 10 nucleotides match TRBD2. TRBV6-7 is an ORF; its function is uncertain. The CDR3 extends over 17 amino acids. Trimming removed 5 bases from V and 0 bases from J; junction bases left unmatched: 6. The CDR3 DNA is TGTGCCAGCAGTCTTAGCGGGGGGTACGCGAACACCGGGGAGCTGTTTTTT. This gives the protein CASSLSGGYANTGELFF.

The chain uses TRBV11-1 and TRBJ1-2; a weak D match, TRBD1 (6 bases). Trimming took 6 bases from V and 5 from J, leaving 13 bases between them. This CDR3 has 13 residues. Germline V gene data show CDR1 as SGHAT and CDR2 as FQDESV (reference sequence). The CDR3 DNA sequence: TGTGCCAGCAGACCGGACAGCGGGTATGGCTACACCTTC. This gives the protein CASRPDSGYGYTF.

V gene TRBV5-1 combines with J gene TRBJ2-3; 9 bases align to TRBD2. In germline, CDR1 is SGHRS, CDR2 YFSETQ. The V and J ends lost 6 bases and 0 bases, in that order; junction bases with no gene match: 2. The CDR3 sequence is 14 residues long. CDR3 sequence reads: CASNLAGSTDTQYF. The CDR3 DNA reads as TGCGCCAGCAACCTAGCGGGGAGCACAGATACGCAGTATTTT.

The chain uses TRBV7-3 and TRBJ1-1, with 8 bases identical to TRBD1. With 5 bases clipped from V and 8 bases from J, the junction kept 4 bases outside the gene matches. CDR1 and CDR2 (germline): SGHTA, FQGTGA. CDR3 length: 12 residues. DNA of the CDR3: TGTGCCAGCAGCGCCACAGGGGGAGAAGCTTTCTTT. Its translation: CASSATGGEAFF.

The J gene is TRBJ2-7, the V gene TRBV10-3; D not resolved. V dropped 5 bases and J dropped 2 bases, with 1 base sitting between them. The CDR3 covers 10 residues. CDR1 is ENHRY, CDR2 SYGVKD, per germline. CDR3 in DNA: TGTGCCATCAGTACCTACGAGCAGTACTTC. This codes for CAISTYEQYF.

This chain's CDR3 is CASSFNDEQYF. CDR3 nucleotide sequence: TGCGCCAGCAGCTTTAACGACGAGCAGTACTTC. The V call is TRBV5-1, the J call TRBJ2-7; D not certain. This CDR3 region has 11 residues. The V end lost 2 bases, the J end lost 5 bases, and 5 bases lay between the germline ends. Germline-derived CDR1 and CDR2 are SGHRS and YFSETQ.

This clone has only one observation. The chain recombines TRBV6-5 with TRBJ1-1; 7 bases are shared with TRBD1. CDR1 MNHEY and CDR2 SVGAGI come from the germline V gene. With 0 bases clipped from V and 5 bases from J, the junction kept 6 bases outside the gene matches. CDR3 size: 15 residues. Here the CDR3 DNA reads TGTGCCAGCAGTTACTCAGGAACACAGGGGACTGAAGCTTTCTTT. It codes for CASSYSGTQGTEAFF.

In its sample, this clone was seen once. The chain's CDR3 is CAWSDTYTEAFF. CDR3 in DNA: TGTGCCTGGAGTGATACTTACACTGAAGCTTTCTTT. The chain carries TRBV30 and TRBJ1-1; D is undetermined. There are 12 residues in the CDR3. V lost 1 base and J lost 3, with 6 bases in between. Germline CDR1 GTSNPN, CDR2 SVGIG (reference sequence).

This chain connects TRBV4-1 to TRBJ2-2; 11 nucleotides line up with TRBD1. Germline V CDR1 and CDR2: MGHRA, YSYEKL. V trimming: 1 base; J trimming: 5 bases; junction bases outside the gene matches: 3. CDR3 length: 16 amino acids. The CDR3 bases are TGCGCCAGCAGCCAAGTAGGACAGGGGGCGACCGGGGAGCTGTTTTTT. This sequence encodes CASSQVGQGATGELFF.